These 2 T cell receptor beta chains share one sample of origin, sequenced in a study of T cell responses to AZD1222 COVID-19 vaccine. Using immunoSEQ multiplex PCR, the repertoire was profiled, and TCRdb retains in-frame clones only, with some absent. The sample consists of about 18,000 clones, under 90% of them appearing once. The starting material was peripheral blood, obtained 28 days after the second AZD1222 dose. The source of these receptors is an adult who received the AZD1222 COVID-19 vaccine.

The rearrangement links TRBV7-8 to TRBJ2-7; D gene ambiguous. Germline V gives CDR1 SGHVS, CDR2 FQNEAQ. V was shortened by 5 bases and J by 0 bases, with 20 bases between the two germline ends. CDR3 length: 17 residues. The CDR3, as DNA: TGTGCCAGCAGCCCCCCCCGCTGGACGGTAAGCTCCTACGAGCAGTACTTC. Translating it yields CASSPPRWTVSSYEQYF.

The rearrangement links TRBV18 to TRBJ2-7; the D is unclear. The V gene's germline CDR1 is KGHSH and CDR2 LQKENI. There are 10 residues in the CDR3. The germline V and J ends were trimmed by 3 bases and 11 bases, with 8 bases remaining between them. The CDR3 DNA reads TGTGCCAGCTCACCGGGCCAGGAGTACTTC. This codes for CASSPGQEYF.